This record covers a single T cell receptor beta chain. The sample comes from a study of patients and donors after allogeneic stem cell transplantation. V was cut by 2 bases and J by 9 bases, with 14 bases left in between. The length of the CDR3 is 15 residues. TCRdb analysed the RT-PCR reads with MiXCR anew, one entry per CDR3 protein. The data contain tens of thousands of distinct CDR3 sequences, 45% to 50% of them seen just once; the ten biggest clones take up under 70%. The chain links TRBV12-3 or TRBV12-4 to TRBJ1-6; D perhaps matches TRBD1 (6 bases). Sequenced: blood, either unsorted or a sorted T cell fraction (not recorded which). This clonotype originated in a human donor who was either an allogeneic HSCT recipient or a stem cell or donor lymphocyte infusion donor (not recorded which). It is not recorded whose cells these are; they may come from a transplant donor. CDR3 in DNA: TGTGCCAGCAGTTTAATGGGGGCTGTTGGTTCACCCCTCCACTTT. It is translated as CASSLMGAVGSPLHF.